This TCR beta chain was captured by sequencing in a study of blood T cell repertoires in COVID-19. As for the study in general: In each case, the material was cDNA or gDNA derived from T cells, B-cell-depleted T cells, or PBMCs.

In the original workflow: Amplification with reference gene primers provided the estimates of nucleated cell counts. The table came from immunoSEQ multiplex PCR; TCRdb's copy has only in-frame clones and leaves some out. V, J and clone size are those of that table, while D and trimming were read from the DNA. The sample includes a few hundred thousand clones, 88% of them seen just once. CDR1 LGHDT and CDR2 YNNKEL come from the germline V gene (reference sequence). The V and J ends lost 2 bases and 4 bases respectively, with 9 bases between them. The CDR3 is 14 amino acids. This rearrangement joins TRBV3-1 (or the pseudogene TRBV3-2) to TRBJ1-3; tentatively, D is TRBD1 (5 bases). The material sequenced was peripheral blood. The TCR sequence derives from a woman aged 40 to 50 who had recovered from COVID-19. CDR3 protein: CASSQQGAGNTIYF. In DNA form, the CDR3 reads TGTGCCAGCAGCCAACAGGGCGCGGGAAACACCATATATTTT.